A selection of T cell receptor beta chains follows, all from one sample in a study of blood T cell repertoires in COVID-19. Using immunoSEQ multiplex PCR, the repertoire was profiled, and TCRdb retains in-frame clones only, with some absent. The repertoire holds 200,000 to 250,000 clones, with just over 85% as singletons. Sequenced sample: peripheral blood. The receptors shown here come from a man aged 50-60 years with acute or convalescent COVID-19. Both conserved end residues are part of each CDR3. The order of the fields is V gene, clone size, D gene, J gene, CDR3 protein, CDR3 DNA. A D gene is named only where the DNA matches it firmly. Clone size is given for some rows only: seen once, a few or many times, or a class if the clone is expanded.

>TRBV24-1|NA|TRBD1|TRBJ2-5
CATSEDREWYF
TGTGCCACCAGTGAAGACAGGGAGTGGTACTTC
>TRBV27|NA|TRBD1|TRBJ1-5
CASSSRTGRNNQPQHF
TGTGCCAGCAGTTCTCGGACAGGGCGGAACAATCAGCCCCAGCATTTT
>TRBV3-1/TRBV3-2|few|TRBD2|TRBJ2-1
CASSQLAGSSYNEQFF
TGTGCCAGCAGCCAACTAGCGGGGAGCTCCTACAATGAGCAGTTCTTC
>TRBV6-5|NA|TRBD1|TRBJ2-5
CASRLQGAWQETQYF
TGTGCCAGCAGGCTACAGGGGGCTTGGCAAGAGACCCAGTACTTC
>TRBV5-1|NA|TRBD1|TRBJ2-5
CATSDRDETQYF
TGCGCCACCTCGGACAGGGACGAAACCCAGTACTTC
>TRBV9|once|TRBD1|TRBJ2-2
CASSVSRDSLTGELFF
TGTGCCAGCAGCGTATCCCGGGACAGCCTCACCGGGGAGCTGTTTTTT
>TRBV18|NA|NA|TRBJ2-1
CASSPGHNEQFF
TGTGCCAGCTCACCGGGCCACAATGAGCAGTTCTTC
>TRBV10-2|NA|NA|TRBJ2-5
CASSESRQTQYF
TGCGCCAGCAGTGAGTCGAGGCAGACCCAGTACTTC
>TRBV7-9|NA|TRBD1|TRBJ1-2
CASSSRDRGNYGYTF
TGTGCCAGCAGCTCCCGGGACAGGGGTAACTATGGCTACACCTTC
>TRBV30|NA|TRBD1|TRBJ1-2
CAWSSGQGHYGYTF
TGTGCCTGGAGTTCCGGACAGGGACACTATGGCTACACCTTC
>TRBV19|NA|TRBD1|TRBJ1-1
CASNDGQGANTEAFF
TGTGCCAGTAACGATGGACAGGGCGCGAACACTGAAGCTTTCTTT
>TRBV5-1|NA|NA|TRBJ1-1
CASSGWSSGAGTEAFF
TGCGCCAGCAGCGGGTGGTCCTCAGGGGCTGGGACTGAAGCTTTCTTT
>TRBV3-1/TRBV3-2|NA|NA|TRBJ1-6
CASSQQDYNSPLHF
TGTGCCAGCAGCCAACAGGATTATAATTCACCCCTCCACTTT
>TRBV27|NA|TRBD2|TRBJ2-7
CASSLTQRGDREQYF
TGTGCCAGCAGTTTAACCCAGCGGGGGGATCGCGAGCAGTACTTC
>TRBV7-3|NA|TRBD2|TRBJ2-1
CASTLRGGLNNEQFF
TGTGCCAGCACCTTGCGGGGGGGCTTGAACAATGAGCAGTTCTTC
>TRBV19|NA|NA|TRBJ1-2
CASTPGAPPIYGYTF
TGTGCCAGTACCCCGGGAGCGCCCCCGATATATGGCTACACCTTC
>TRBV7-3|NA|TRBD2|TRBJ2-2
CASSPGRAGGTGELFF
TGTGCCAGCAGCCCCGGACGGGCGGGGGGCACCGGGGAGCTGTTTTTT
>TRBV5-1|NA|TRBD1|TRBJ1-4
CASSSELGIEGAEKLFF
TGCGCCAGCAGCTCGGAACTTGGTATCGAGGGGGCTGAAAAACTGTTTTTT
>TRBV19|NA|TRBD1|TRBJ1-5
CASSIKGAQPQHF
TGTGCCAGTAGTATCAAGGGGGCACAGCCCCAGCATTTT
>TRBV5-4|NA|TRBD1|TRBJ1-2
CASSLDRVVNYGYTF
TGTGCCAGCAGTTTAGACAGGGTAGTAAACTATGGCTACACCTTC
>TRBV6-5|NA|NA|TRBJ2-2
CASRLGDLYTGELFF
TGTGCCAGCCGGTTGGGGGACTTGTACACCGGGGAGCTGTTTTTT
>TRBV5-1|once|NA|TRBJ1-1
CASSLRHGNTEAFF
TGCGCCAGCAGCTTACGTCACGGGAACACTGAAGCTTTCTTT
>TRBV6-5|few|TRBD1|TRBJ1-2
CASTMGQGKSYGYTF
TGTGCCAGCACCATGGGACAGGGGAAGAGCTATGGCTACACCTTC
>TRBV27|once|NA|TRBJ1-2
CASSLSGRALYGYTF
TGTGCCAGCAGTTTATCGGGCAGGGCCCTTTATGGCTACACCTTC
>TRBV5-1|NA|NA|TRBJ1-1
CASSLTEIPNTEAFF
TGCGCCAGCAGCTTGACAGAAATCCCTAACACTGAAGCTTTCTTT
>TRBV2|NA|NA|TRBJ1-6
CASRDDRISPLHF
TGTGCCAGCAGAGACGACAGAATCTCACCCCTCCACTTT
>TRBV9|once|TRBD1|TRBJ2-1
CASRGTGLHEQFF
TGTGCCAGCAGAGGGACAGGACTCCATGAGCAGTTCTTC
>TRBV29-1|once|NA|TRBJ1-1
CSVAAGQHTEAFF
TGCAGCGTTGCAGCCGGACAGCACACTGAAGCTTTCTTT
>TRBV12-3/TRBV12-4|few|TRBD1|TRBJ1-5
CASDRGSYQPQHF
TGTGCCAGTGACAGGGGTTCCTATCAGCCCCAGCATTTT